Listed here are 17 T cell receptor beta chains from one sample, sequenced in a study of T cells in Graves' hyperthyroidism and ophthalmopathy. Amplified TCR beta CDR3 regions came from RNA transcripts. First-round RT-PCR targeting the TCR CDR3 was performed with the HTBI primer set. TCRdb ran MiXCR on the multiplex PCR reads and lists one entry per CDR3 protein. The data hold roughly 580,000 distinct CDR3 sequences, with around 42% observed a single time. The sample comprised peripheral blood or thyroid tissue (not recorded which). The source is a woman aged 18-29 years with Graves' hyperthyroidism.

This clonotype was found many times. The DNA for the CDR3 is TGTGCCATCAGTGACCCGAGAGCGGGAGGGCCCTACGAGCAGTACTTC. It encodes CAISDPRAGGPYEQYF. The chain links TRBV10-3 to TRBJ2-7; 10 bases agree with TRBD2. With V trimmed by 3 bases and J by 2 bases, 7 bases remained unmatched. The CDR3 runs to 16 residues. Germline CDR1 reads ENHRY; CDR2 reads SYGVKD.

This clonotype has just a few counts. This chain connects TRBV6-6 to TRBJ1-2; D gene ambiguous. This CDR3 comprises 15 residues. The ends were cut back, 1 base at V and 0 bases at J, with 9 bases in the middle. Per the germline V gene, CDR1 is MNHNY and CDR2 is SVGAGI (reference sequence). In DNA, the CDR3 is TGTGCCAGCAGTTACTTCTACACAGCTAACTATGGCTACACCTTC. Protein sequence: CASSYFYTANYGYTF.

This rearrangement joins TRBV2 to TRBJ2-7, with 8 bases matching TRBD1. The junction had 9 bases not matched to a gene; V was cut back by 6 bases and J by 5 bases. The CDR3 sequence is 14 residues long. Germline CDR1 reads SNHLY; CDR2 reads FYNNEI. The CDR3 protein is CASSLGPGGNEQYF. In DNA form, the CDR3 reads TGTGCCAGCAGCTTAGGTCCAGGGGGCAACGAGCAGTACTTC. Looking up the rest from reference TRBV2 and TRBJ2-7 gives the full variable domain: EPEVTQTPSHQVTQMGQEVILRCVPISNHLYFYWYRQILGQKVEFLVSFYNNEISEKSEIFDDQFSVERPDGSNFTLKIRSTKLEDSAMYFCASSLGPGGNEQYFGPGTRLTVT.

This clonotype was seen a handful of times. The chain couples TRBV2 to TRBJ1-1, with D hard to call. Trimming stripped 6 bases from V and 3 bases from J, with 11 bases between. The CDR3 has 13 amino acids. Germline CDR1 SNHLY, CDR2 FYNNEI. This CDR3 is CASRGIVDTEAFF. For the CDR3, the DNA is TGTGCCAGCAGGGGAATAGTAGACACTGAAGCTTTCTTT.

Regarding this clonotype: The junction departs from the called germline gene at one end, perhaps through a read error. The rearrangement links TRBV7-8 to TRBJ2-7, with D perhaps TRBD1 or TRBD2 (6 bases each). The CDR3 totals 14 residues. Germline V gene data show CDR1 as SGHVS and CDR2 as FQNEAQ. The CDR3 protein is CGSSLGGPMGEQYF. The DNA for the CDR3 is TGTGGCAGCAGCTTAGGGGGGCCGATGGGGGAGCAGTACTTC.

J is TRBJ1-1 and V is TRBV11-2; 7 bases are a match to TRBD1. This CDR3 is built from 15 residues. V lost 6 bases and J lost 6; bases outside the gene matches: 13. Germline V gives CDR1 SGHAT, CDR2 FQNNGV. CDR3: CASSFLQGRFAEAFF. The CDR3 region has the DNA TGTGCCAGCAGTTTTTTACAGGGGAGGTTCGCTGAAGCTTTCTTT.

This chain joins TRBV20-1 and TRBJ1-4, with a weak D call TRBD1 (5 bases). V lost 6 bases, J lost 8 bases, and 19 bases lay in between. In germline, CDR1 is DFQATT, CDR2 SNEGSKA (reference sequence). The CDR3 runs 14 residues. The CDR3 sequence: CSALDSQGREKLFF. As DNA, the CDR3 is TGCAGTGCATTGGACTCTCAGGGAAGGGAAAAACTGTTTTTT.

This clonotype was counted at least ten times. The chain combines TRBV7-9 with TRBJ1-2; no reliable D call. V lost 7 bases to trimming and J lost 5 bases, with 17 bases between them. The CDR3 sequence is 14 residues long. The germline V gene encodes CDR1 SEHNR and CDR2 FQNEAQ (reference sequence). The CDR3 nucleotides are TGTGCCAGCACCCCGGTCGGGCAGAATTATGGCTACACCTTC. Translation: CASTPVGQNYGYTF. Full variable domain (remainder filled in from reference TRBV7-9 and TRBJ1-2): DTGVSQNPRHKITKRGQNVTFRCDPISEHNRLYWYRQTLGQGPEFLTYFQNEAQLEKSRLLSDRFSAERPKGSFSTLEIQRTEQGDSAMYLCASTPVGQNYGYTFGSGTRLTVV.

Points on this clonotype: A much larger clone differs from this one at a single base, so this may be a read error. The chain is built from TRBV2 and TRBJ2-7; TRBD2 agrees at 7 bases. Germline assignment: CDR1 SNHLY and CDR2 FYNNEI. This CDR3 is 16 amino acids long. Losses at the gene ends were 5 bases for V and 3 bases for J; bases not matched to a gene: 13. The CDR3 spells CASSPGTIGIIYEQYF. The CDR3 DNA sequence: TGTGCCAGCAGTCCCGGGACTATCGGGATAATCTACGAGCAGTACTTC.

This clonotype was observed at least ten times. The chain joins TRBV29-1 to TRBJ2-5; 10 nucleotides align to TRBD2. The germline V gene has CDR1 SQVTM and CDR2 ANQGSEA. The J segment lost 5 bases and the V segment lost 0 bases, leaving 6 bases of the junction unmatched. The CDR3 contains 15 residues. DNA for the CDR3: TGCAGCGTTGAAGATGAAGCGGGAGGGACGGAGACCCAGTACTTC. Protein sequence: CSVEDEAGGTETQYF. Based on the CDR3 plus reference TRBV29-1 and TRBJ2-5, the full variable domain is SAVISQKPSRDICQRGTSLTIQCQVDSQVTMMFWYRQQPGQSLTLIATANQGSEATYESGFVIDKFPISRPNLTFSTLTVSNMSPEDSSIYLCSVEDEAGGTETQYFGPGTRLLVL.

The chain joins TRBV29-1 to TRBJ2-7; the D gene is possibly TRBD2 (6 bases). The CDR3 consists of 15 residues. The V gene's germline CDR1 is SQVTM and CDR2 ANQGSEA. V lost 8 bases and J 2 bases, leaving 22 bases between the germline ends. The CDR3 spells CSLASSGRTTYEQYF. The CDR3 nucleotides read TGCAGCTTGGCGTCCTCGGGTCGGACTACCTACGAGCAGTACTTC.

The sample holds a few counts of this clonotype. The chain joins TRBV7-9 to TRBJ1-2; TRBD1 might be the D (6 bases). Trimming removed 1 base from V and 8 bases from J, with 17 bases in between. Looked up from germline, CDR1 is SEHNR and CDR2 is FQNEAQ (reference sequence). The CDR3 totals 15 residues. The CDR3 DNA reads TGTGCCAGCAGCTTAGAGACAGGCCCTTTTACCGGCTACACCTTC. Amino acid sequence: CASSLETGPFTGYTF.

The rearrangement joins TRBV7-8 to TRBJ1-1; D uncertain. CDR1 is SGHVS and CDR2 is FQNEAQ in the germline V gene. CDR3 length: 13 amino acids. The V and J ends lost 5 bases and 1 base respectively, with 8 bases between them. CDR3 region: CASSAHRNTEAFF. CDR3 DNA sequence: TGTGCCAGCAGCGCCCACAGGAACACTGAAGCTTTCTTT.

This clonotype was seen ten or more times. CDR3 DNA sequence: TGTGCCAGCAGCCAAGACAGAAGGAACACTGAAGCTTTCTTT. Translating gives CASSQDRRNTEAFF. The rearrangement uses TRBV7-8 and TRBJ1-1; D is possibly TRBD1 (5 bases). Germline CDR1 reads SGHVS; CDR2 reads FQNEAQ. The CDR3 is 14 amino acids. V was pared by 5 bases and J by 1 base, with 11 bases between.

This clonotype was observed a few times. The V gene is TRBV7-2, the J gene TRBJ2-7; the match to TRBD2 covers 9 bases. CDR3 length: 14 amino acids. CDR1 is SGHTA and CDR2 is FQGNSA in the germline V gene. Losses at the gene ends were 2 bases for V and 2 bases for J; bases not matched to a gene: 1. Written as DNA, the CDR3 is TGTGCCAGCAGCTTACTAGCGGGACCCTACGAGCAGTACTTC. Its translation is CASSLLAGPYEQYF.

This clonotype has ten or more counts. The rearrangement uses TRBV10-3 and TRBJ2-7, with D uncertain. Germline values: CDR1 ENHRY, CDR2 SYGVKD. This CDR3 region has 11 residues. Trimming pared 5 bases from V and 7 bases from J, leaving 9 bases between. CDR3 amino acids: CAISPSGEQYF. In DNA form, the CDR3 reads TGTGCCATCAGTCCTAGTGGGGAGCAGTACTTC.

The sample holds a few counts of this clonotype. The junction does not match germline at one end; this may be a read error. The J gene is TRBJ1-2, the V gene TRBV29-1, with 7 bases aligning to TRBD1. The CDR3 spans 14 residues. Germline loops: CDR1 SQVTM, CDR2 ANQGSEA. The CDR3 is CASSQDRVTKGYTF. As DNA, the CDR3 is TGTGCCAGCAGCCAAGACAGGGTAACGAAAGGCTACACCTTC. Variable domain in full (rest from reference TRBV29-1 and TRBJ1-2): SAVISQKPSRDICQRGTSLTIQCQVDSQVTMMFWYRQQPGQSLTLIATANQGSEATYESGFVIDKFPISRPNLTFSTLTVSNMSPEDSSIYLCASSQDRVTKGYTFGSGTRLTVV.